The rows below give T cell receptor beta chains drawn from one sample of a study of OX40 agonist ivuxolimab in advanced cancers. The protocol was immunoSEQ multiplex PCR, while the TCRdb copy is restricted to in-frame clones and leaves out a portion. The repertoire has approximately 82,000 clones, almost 90% of them found once; the top ten carry less than 0.85%. The starting material was CD4+ or CD8+ T cells sorted from blood, obtained in a trial of the OX40 agonist ivuxolimab. Every receptor here comes from an adult with an advanced solid tumor such as melanoma, head and neck, liver or kidney cancer. Each CDR3 is given without its conserved first and last residue. D genes are given only for firm matches.

d_gene: NA
v_gene: TRBV29-1
j_gene: TRBJ2-7
CDR3aa: SVVVRSREQY

d_gene: NA
v_gene: TRBV19
j_gene: TRBJ1-4
CDR3aa: ASSILGAGTTNEKLF

d_gene: NA
v_gene: TRBV7-2
j_gene: TRBJ2-7
CDR3aa: ASSLGGLSYEQY

d_gene: NA
v_gene: TRBV7-2
j_gene: TRBJ2-3
CDR3aa: ASSLVVGRTDTQY

d_gene: NA
v_gene: TRBV9
j_gene: TRBJ2-3
CDR3aa: ASSVDPPDTQY

d_gene: NA
v_gene: TRBV7-8
j_gene: TRBJ1-5
CDR3aa: ASSLGLDQPQH

d_gene: NA
v_gene: TRBV10-2
j_gene: TRBJ1-1
CDR3aa: ASSELGVDTEAF

d_gene: TRBD2
v_gene: TRBV10-3
j_gene: TRBJ2-3
CDR3aa: AISEPIAGDRTDTQY

d_gene: TRBD1
v_gene: TRBV30
j_gene: TRBJ1-2
CDR3aa: AWNRDRPYGYT

d_gene: NA
v_gene: TRBV2
j_gene: TRBJ2-7
CDR3aa: ASSWPSYEQY

d_gene: NA
v_gene: TRBV4-3
j_gene: TRBJ1-4
CDR3aa: ASSQEGGSGEKLF

d_gene: NA
v_gene: TRBV9
j_gene: TRBJ2-2
CDR3aa: ASSVSPGSANTGELF

d_gene: TRBD1
v_gene: TRBV6-4
j_gene: TRBJ1-3
CDR3aa: ASSATGGSGNTIY

d_gene: NA
v_gene: TRBV2
j_gene: TRBJ1-5
CDR3aa: ASSEGPYQPQH

d_gene: NA
v_gene: TRBV9
j_gene: TRBJ1-1
CDR3aa: ASSVLGQGNTEAF

d_gene: TRBD1
v_gene: TRBV5-1
j_gene: TRBJ2-7
CDR3aa: ASSSTGASYEQY

d_gene: TRBD1
v_gene: TRBV6-5
j_gene: TRBJ1-2
CDR3aa: ASSPGTGVYYGYT

d_gene: NA
v_gene: TRBV28
j_gene: TRBJ2-1
CDR3aa: ASSQVYNEQF

d_gene: TRBD2
v_gene: TRBV19
j_gene: TRBJ2-1
CDR3aa: ASSGTSGRGGYNEQF

d_gene: TRBD2
v_gene: TRBV12-5
j_gene: TRBJ2-1
CDR3aa: ASGSGRAYNEQF

d_gene: NA
v_gene: TRBV19
j_gene: TRBJ2-5
CDR3aa: ASSTSLGAETQY

d_gene: NA
v_gene: TRBV18
j_gene: TRBJ2-3
CDR3aa: ASSPTNTQY

d_gene: NA
v_gene: TRBV30
j_gene: TRBJ1-4
CDR3aa: AWSPGGAGGKLF

d_gene: NA
v_gene: TRBV5-1
j_gene: TRBJ1-1
CDR3aa: ASSPPGTEAF

d_gene: NA
v_gene: TRBV11-2
j_gene: TRBJ1-5
CDR3aa: ASSVYSNQPQH

d_gene: NA
v_gene: TRBV10-3
j_gene: TRBJ2-1
CDR3aa: AITQADSYNEQF

d_gene: NA
v_gene: TRBV19
j_gene: TRBJ1-2
CDR3aa: ASSVGQGLGGYT

d_gene: TRBD2
v_gene: TRBV11-3
j_gene: TRBJ2-7
CDR3aa: ASSPGSSGRRGEQY

d_gene: TRBD1
v_gene: TRBV19
j_gene: TRBJ2-1
CDR3aa: ASSDTTGGYEQF

d_gene: NA
v_gene: TRBV28
j_gene: TRBJ2-7
CDR3aa: ASTLGFWGTSYEQY

d_gene: NA
v_gene: TRBV5-6
j_gene: TRBJ2-1
CDR3aa: ASSLLGAYNEQF

d_gene: TRBD1
v_gene: TRBV5-1
j_gene: TRBJ2-1
CDR3aa: ASSLEVRGSTDEQF

d_gene: NA
v_gene: TRBV6-5
j_gene: TRBJ2-4
CDR3aa: ASRPISGVGPLQY

d_gene: TRBD1
v_gene: TRBV7-9
j_gene: TRBJ2-7
CDR3aa: ASSLPQGARYEQY

d_gene: NA
v_gene: TRBV6-6
j_gene: TRBJ2-7
CDR3aa: ASSYAREQY

d_gene: NA
v_gene: TRBV29-1
j_gene: TRBJ2-7
CDR3aa: SVGKIADSYEQY

d_gene: NA
v_gene: TRBV30
j_gene: TRBJ1-2
CDR3aa: AWNTRIEGGYT

d_gene: NA
v_gene: TRBV6-6
j_gene: TRBJ2-7
CDR3aa: ASSPFQRLGSYEQY

d_gene: NA
v_gene: TRBV28
j_gene: TRBJ1-5
CDR3aa: ASSLGGRGNQPQH

d_gene: TRBD1
v_gene: TRBV6-6
j_gene: TRBJ1-5
CDR3aa: ASSPGTGNQPQH

d_gene: TRBD2
v_gene: TRBV11-2
j_gene: TRBJ2-3
CDR3aa: ASSRLADLSTDTQY

d_gene: TRBD2
v_gene: TRBV28
j_gene: TRBJ2-5
CDR3aa: ASTLGLAGTGETQY

d_gene: TRBD2
v_gene: TRBV9
j_gene: TRBJ2-1
CDR3aa: ASSRTSVDEQF

d_gene: NA
v_gene: TRBV5-1
j_gene: TRBJ2-1
CDR3aa: ASSSQTPSYNEQF

d_gene: TRBD2
v_gene: TRBV5-1
j_gene: TRBJ2-5
CDR3aa: ASSPGGGEETQY

d_gene: NA
v_gene: TRBV30
j_gene: TRBJ2-3
CDR3aa: AWSQGAGDTQY

d_gene: TRBD1
v_gene: TRBV9
j_gene: TRBJ1-4
CDR3aa: ASSADRGANEKLF

d_gene: NA
v_gene: TRBV7-3
j_gene: TRBJ2-3
CDR3aa: ASSFGRSADTQY

d_gene: TRBD1
v_gene: TRBV7-2
j_gene: TRBJ2-7
CDR3aa: ASSKGGDRKTEQY

d_gene: NA
v_gene: TRBV6-5
j_gene: TRBJ2-5
CDR3aa: ASRGNNQETQY

d_gene: TRBD1
v_gene: TRBV9
j_gene: TRBJ1-3
CDR3aa: ASSVTGVPSGNTIY